Shown below are 15 T cell receptor beta chains from a single sample sequenced in a study of response to subunit inactivated influenza vaccine. TCRdb ran MiXCR on the RT-PCR reads and lists one entry per CDR3 protein. The data contain about 530,000 distinct CDR3 sequences, approximately 10% of them seen just once; the ten biggest clones take up roughly a tenth. The specimen was PBMCs from blood, collected on the day of vaccination. All receptors come from a middle-aged man who received an inactivated influenza vaccine.

This clonotype was detected many times. The chain has TRBV12-3 or TRBV12-4 and TRBJ1-5; D gene unclear. With 7 bases removed from V and 1 base from J, the gap between germline ends came to 8 bases. The CDR3 covers 13 residues. CDR3 region: CASTAGSNQPQHF. CDR3 nucleotides: TGTGCCAGCACGGCGGGGAGCAATCAGCCCCAGCATTTT.

This clonotype was recorded a few times. In nucleotides, the CDR3 is TGCAGCGGGCGGCCGGGGGGCGGCGCAGATACGCAGTATTTT. Residues: CSGRPGGGADTQYF. The chain couples TRBV29-1 to TRBJ2-3; possible D gene TRBD2, 7 bases. CDR3 length equals 14 residues. V lost 7 bases to trimming and J lost 4 bases, with 18 bases between them. Germline values: CDR1 SQVTM, CDR2 ANQGSEA.

This clonotype was picked up a small number of times. The chain recombines TRBV12-3 or TRBV12-4 with TRBJ1-6; no clear D. Trimming removed 3 bases from V and 8 bases from J, with 11 bases in between. The CDR3 loop spans 14 amino acids. CDR3: CASSLTGFDSPLHF. DNA for the CDR3: TGTGCCAGCAGTTTGACGGGCTTTGATTCACCCCTCCACTTT.

The chain has TRBV27 and TRBJ2-1; 10 bases line up with TRBD2. From germline, CDR1 is MNHEY and CDR2 SMNVEV (reference sequence). The CDR3 spans 15 residues. Trimming at V came to 7 bases and at J to 6 bases, leaving 9 bases not matched to a gene. The chain's CDR3 is CASIGFRTSGNEQFF. In DNA, the CDR3 is TGTGCCAGCATCGGGTTCCGGACTAGCGGCAATGAGCAGTTCTTC.

V and J are TRBV19 and TRBJ2-7; 7 bases fit TRBD2. Germline CDR1 is LNHDA and CDR2 is SQIVND (reference sequence). V was clipped by 6 bases and J by 3 bases; unmatched bases: 5. CDR3 size: 13 residues. The CDR3 coding sequence is TGTGCCAGTAGGGTGGCGGGGGACTACGAGCAGTACTTC. Translation: CASRVAGDYEQYF.

This clonotype was seen a handful of times. The chain recombines TRBV11-2 with TRBJ1-3; D gene uncertain. From germline, CDR1 is SGHAT and CDR2 FQNNGV. The CDR3 length is 15 residues. Trimming removed 2 bases at V and 8 bases at J, with 16 bases between. Written as DNA, the CDR3 is TGTGCCAGCAGCTTAAGAGGCTCGAGGCCGGACACCATATATTTT. Translation: CASSLRGSRPDTIYF.

In the case of this clonotype: This could be a read error, since a much larger clone is one nucleotide away. The J gene is TRBJ2-7, the V gene TRBV27; 13 nucleotides line up with TRBD2. There are 17 residues in the CDR3. Germline lookup yields CDR1 MNHEY and CDR2 SMNVEV (reference sequence). CDR3 in amino acids: CASSPSITSGRAYEHYF. The CDR3 coding sequence is TGTGCCAGCAGCCCATCAATAACTAGCGGGAGGGCCTACGAGCATTACTTC.

Only a few counts were recorded for this clonotype. At one end, the junction sequence differs from germline, possibly due to a read error. The chain joins TRBV2 to TRBJ2-1; D perhaps matches TRBD2 (6 bases). The CDR3 is made up of 11 amino acids. Per the germline V gene, CDR1 is SNHLY and CDR2 is FYNNEI. Written as DNA, the CDR3 is TGTGCCAGCATCGCGCGGGGAGCTTTCCGGTTC. It translates to CASIARGAFRF. Filled out from reference TRBV2 and TRBJ2-1, the complete variable domain reads EPEVTQTPSHQVTQMGQEVILRCVPISNHLYFYWYRQILGQKVEFLVSFYNNEISEKSEIFDDQFSVERPDGSNFTLKIRSTKLEDSAMYFCASIARGAFRFGPGTRLTVL.

The chain employs TRBV6-1 and TRBJ2-6, with D possibly matching TRBD1 (5 bases). The CDR3 loop spans 16 amino acids. Germline V gene data show CDR1 as MNHNS and CDR2 as SASEGT. The V gene lost 4 bases and the J gene lost 0 bases, with 10 bases spanning the gap. Here the CDR3 reads CASSVTQVSGANVLTF. In nucleotides, the CDR3 is TGTGCCAGCAGTGTGACACAGGTCTCTGGGGCCAACGTCCTGACTTTC.

The V and J genes are TRBV5-1 and TRBJ2-7; TRBD2 aligns across 12 bases. The germline V gene has CDR1 SGHRS and CDR2 YFSETQ. V was clipped by 0 bases and J by 1 base; unmatched bases: 8. The CDR3 spans 18 residues. The CDR3 DNA is TGCGCCAGCAGCTTGGTGGCTAGCGGGGGGGCTGGATCCTACGAGCAGTACTTC. Amino acid sequence: CASSLVASGGAGSYEQYF. The whole variable domain, filled in from reference TRBV5-1 and TRBJ2-7, reads KAGVTQTPRYLIKTRGQQVTLSCSPISGHRSVSWYQQTPGQGLQFLFEYFSETQRNKGNFPGRFSGRQFSNSRSEMNVSTLELGDSALYLCASSLVASGGAGSYEQYFGPGTRLTVT.

The rearrangement links TRBV5-1 to TRBJ2-5, with TRBD2 matching over 8 bases. CDR1 SGHRS and CDR2 YFSETQ come from the germline V gene. The CDR3 sequence is 15 residues long. V lost 3 bases, J lost 0 bases, and 4 bases stayed unmatched. The CDR3, as DNA: TGCGCCAGCAGCTGGTCGGGAGGGAACCAAGAGACCCAGTACTTC. Residues: CASSWSGGNQETQYF. Variable domain in full (rest from reference TRBV5-1 and TRBJ2-5): KAGVTQTPRYLIKTRGQQVTLSCSPISGHRSVSWYQQTPGQGLQFLFEYFSETQRNKGNFPGRFSGRQFSNSRSEMNVSTLELGDSALYLCASSWSGGNQETQYFGPGTRLLVL.

The chain couples TRBV29-1 to TRBJ2-7, with 14 bases fitting TRBD2. After removal of 3 bases from V and 2 bases from J, the junction contained 3 bases not matched to a gene. CDR1 and CDR2 from the germline V gene are SQVTM and ANQGSEA. CDR3 length: 15 residues. The CDR3, as DNA: TGCAGCGTTGAGGGGACTAGCGGGAGCACCTACGAGCAGTACTTC. This codes for CSVEGTSGSTYEQYF.

This clonotype was seen more than once but under ten times. The rearrangement uses TRBV7-6 and TRBJ1-1; D perhaps matches TRBD1 (5 bases). Trimming shortened V by 1 base and J by 1 base, and 10 bases separated the two germline ends. This CDR3 is built from 15 residues. Germline V gives CDR1 SGHVS, CDR2 FNYEAQ. Here the CDR3 reads CASSLVGHQNTEAFF. CDR3 nucleotide sequence: TGTGCCAGCAGCTTAGTGGGGCACCAGAACACTGAAGCTTTCTTT.

This clonotype was observed at least ten times. The rearrangement uses TRBV10-3 and TRBJ2-1; TRBD2 matches at 12 bases. CDR1 is ENHRY, CDR2 SYGVKD, per germline. Germline trimming cut 0 bases from V and 0 bases from J; bases unmatched to any gene: 6. The CDR3 runs 19 residues. CDR3 in amino acids: CAISESTSGRRSSYNEQFF. In nucleotides, the CDR3 is TGTGCCATCAGTGAGTCTACTAGCGGGAGGCGCAGCTCCTACAATGAGCAGTTCTTC.

This chain connects TRBV29-1 to TRBJ1-2; maybe TRBD1 (5 bases). This CDR3 has 14 amino acids. Trimming cost V 0 bases and J 4 bases, with 12 bases left between them. Germline-derived CDR1 and CDR2 are SQVTM and ANQGSEA. As DNA, the CDR3 is TGCAGCGTTGAAGATCCGGGACGGCTCTATGGCTACACCTTC. Its protein is CSVEDPGRLYGYTF.